Shown below are 28 T cell receptor beta chains from a single sample sequenced in a study of T cells in women clearing cervical HPV infection. Measured with immunoSEQ multiplex PCR; TCRdb has only the in-frame clones, and not every one. The sample table includes about 28,000 clones. The sequencing input was blood buffy coat. The receptors stem from a woman between 18 and 70 years old with a cervical HPV16 infection that either progressed to CIN3+ or cleared (not recorded which).

To note about this clone: The sequenced fragment ends 3 residues before the CDR3 boundary, so the rest is inferred from the germline J gene. This chain links TRBV5-4 with TRBJ1-3, with D perhaps matching TRBD1 (5 bases). The CDR3 spans 14 residues. Trimming stripped 4 bases from V and 4 bases from J, with 12 bases between. Per the germline V gene, CDR1 is SGHNT and CDR2 is YYREEE (reference sequence). The sequenced CDR3 bases are TGTGCCAGCAGCATAGGGGATTCGGGAAACACC. Translating gives CASSIGDSGNT. In full, the CDR3 is CASSIGDSGNTIYF.

Concerning this clone itself: The read terminates 3 residues ahead of where the CDR3 ends, so the germline J gene completes it. V and J are TRBV5-6 and TRBJ2-7; D ambiguous. The CDR3 is made up of 13 amino acids. Trimming shortened V by 3 bases and J by 1 base, and 8 bases separated the two germline ends. CDR1 is SGHDT and CDR2 is YYEEEE in the germline V gene. The CDR3 loop reads CASSWADSYEQYF. CDR3 DNA, as far as it was read: TGTGCCAGCAGCTGGGCCGATTCCTACGAG.

In the case of this clone: The sequence runs out 3 residues before the end of the CDR3; the remainder is reconstructed from the germline J gene. The chain is built from TRBV2 and TRBJ2-7; TRBD2 is a possible D gene (6 bases). Trimming removed 6 bases at V and 4 bases at J, with 22 bases between. This CDR3 is 16 amino acids long. Germline V gene data show CDR1 as SNHLY and CDR2 as FYNNEI. The CDR3 bases that were read are TGTGCCAGCAGGGCCCCCAAGACGGGGGATAAATACGAG. It codes for CASRAPKTGDKYE. Given in full, the CDR3 is CASRAPKTGDKYEQYF.

With regard to this clone: The DNA ends 3 residues before the CDR3 does, and the rest of the CDR3 is filled in from the germline J gene. This rearrangement joins TRBV19 to TRBJ1-2; no clear D. This CDR3 spans 15 amino acids. From germline, CDR1 is LNHDA and CDR2 SQIVND (reference sequence). This chain's CDR3 is CASGAQSGESYDYTF. The DNA read from the CDR3 is TGTGCCAGTGGAGCCCAAAGCGGGGAATCCTACGAC. Full variable domain (rest looked up from reference TRBV19 and TRBJ1-2): DGGITQSPKYLFRKEGQNVTLSCEQNLNHDAMYWYRQDPGQGLRLIYYSQIVNDFQKGDIAEGYSVSREKKESFPLTVTSAQKNPTAFYLCASGAQSGESYDYTFGSGTRLTVV.

On this clone itself: The CDR3 end lies 3 residues beyond the end of the read and is filled in from the germline J gene. V is TRBV5-6 and J is TRBJ2-7; D is unclear. In germline, CDR1 is SGHDT, CDR2 YYEEEE. The V end lost 2 bases, the J end lost 2 bases, and 8 bases lay between the germline ends. This CDR3 region has 13 residues. CDR3 sequence reads: CASSFGPAYEQYF. The part of the CDR3 DNA that was read is TGTGCCAGCAGCTTCGGTCCGGCCTACGAG.

In the case of this clone: The CDR3 extends 3 residues past the end of the read, so its final part is completed from the germline J gene. This sequence joins TRBV11-3 and TRBJ2-7; 7 bases are a match to TRBD1. Germline V gives CDR1 SGHNT, CDR2 YENEEA. V gave up 6 bases and J gave up 0 bases; unmatched junction bases: 5. CDR3 length equals 14 residues. The sequenced CDR3 bases are TGTGCCAGCAGTCCACAGGGGAGCTCCTACGAG. Its protein product is CASSPQGSSYE. Given in full, the CDR3 is CASSPQGSSYEQYF.

For this clone: From the germline J gene comes the end of the CDR3, since the read stops 3 residues before it. The chain joins TRBV5-4 to TRBJ1-2; D perhaps matches TRBD1 (5 bases). The germline V and J ends were trimmed by 4 bases and 4 bases, with 8 bases remaining between them. The CDR3 runs 12 residues. Per germline, CDR1 SGHNT and CDR2 YYREEE (reference sequence). The CDR3 bases that were read are TGTGCCAGCAGCCCCGACAGCTATGGC. This gives the protein CASSPDSYG. The complete CDR3 sequence is CASSPDSYGYTF.

For this clone: The observed sequence ends 3 residues before the CDR3 terminus, with the missing tail filled in from the germline J gene. The chain combines TRBV7-2 with TRBJ1-3, with D hard to call. The ends were cut back, 3 bases at V and 1 base at J, with 7 bases in the middle. Germline V gene lookup returns CDR1 SGHTA and CDR2 FQGNSA. The CDR3 covers 14 residues. The DNA read from the CDR3 is TGTGCCAGCAGCTTTAAAGGGTCTGGAAACACC. Its translation: CASSFKGSGNT. The full CDR3 protein is CASSFKGSGNTIYF.

CDR3 sequence: CASWTGAFGQYF. The DNA read from the CDR3 is TGTGCCAGCTGGACAGGGGCTTTTGGT. The gene calls are TRBV7-9 and TRBJ2-4, with 9 bases lining up with TRBD1. The read stops 3 residues short of the end of the CDR3; the missing end is completed from the germline J gene. Germline CDR1 reads SEHNR; CDR2 reads FQNEAQ (reference sequence). This CDR3 comprises 12 residues.

Notes on this clone: The read terminates 3 residues ahead of where the CDR3 ends, so the germline J gene completes it. The J gene is TRBJ2-1, the V gene TRBV19, with D maybe TRBD2 (6 bases). V was trimmed by 4 bases and J by 9 bases, leaving 13 bases between them. Germline V gene lookup returns CDR1 LNHDA and CDR2 SQIVND (reference sequence). This CDR3 has 13 residues. CDR3 region: CASSSGLRSEQFF. CDR3 bases read: TGTGCCAGTAGTAGCGGACTACGAAGTGAG.

A word on this clone: The read halts 3 residues ahead of the CDR3 end, with the missing end drawn from the germline J gene. The chain employs TRBV14 and TRBJ2-2; D gene ambiguous. The CDR3 has 16 amino acids. The germline CDR1 and CDR2 sequences are SGHDN and FVKESK. CDR3 sequence: CASSSFPGGPSSPLFF. CDR3 DNA, as far as it was read: TGTGCCAGCAGCTCGTTCCCGGGTGGCCCATCTTCACCG.

On this clone itself: Read coverage stops 3 residues before the CDR3 terminus; the germline J gene supplies the remainder. The chain combines TRBV2 with TRBJ2-3, with D perhaps TRBD1 (6 bases). Trimming took 4 bases from V and 0 from J, leaving 8 bases between them. Germline V lookup: CDR1 SNHLY, CDR2 FYNNEI. The CDR3 has 14 residues. The CDR3 is CASSAQGSTDTQYF. The DNA read from the CDR3 is TGTGCCAGCAGTGCACAGGGAAGCACAGATACG.

As regards this clone: The sequenced fragment ends 3 residues before the CDR3 boundary, so the rest is inferred from the germline J gene. The chain employs TRBV29-1 and TRBJ2-5; D possibly corresponds to TRBD1 (5 bases). The CDR3 length is 12 residues. The ends were cut back, 3 bases at V and 2 bases at J, with 7 bases in the middle. Germline values: CDR1 SQVTM, CDR2 ANQGSEA. CDR3 amino acids: CSVDQGQETQYF. Incomplete CDR3 DNA: TGCAGCGTTGATCAGGGTCAAGAGACC. The complete variable domain, with remaining parts taken from reference TRBV29-1 and TRBJ2-5, reads SAVISQKPSRDICQRGTSLTIQCQVDSQVTMMFWYRQQPGQSLTLIATANQGSEATYESGFVIDKFPISRPNLTFSTLTVSNMSPEDSSIYLCSVDQGQETQYFGPGTRLLVL.

As regards this clone: The CDR3 end is not reached by the read, which stops 3 residues before it; the germline J gene fills it in. V and J are TRBV6-1 and TRBJ1-1, with a tentative D call TRBD1 (5 bases). Looked up from germline, CDR1 is MNHNS and CDR2 is SASEGT. The CDR3 runs 15 residues. Trimming pared 4 bases from V and 5 bases from J, leaving 17 bases between. CDR3 in amino acids: CASSGIEVGRTEAFF. The sequenced part of the CDR3 DNA is TGTGCCAGCAGTGGAATTGAGGTGGGGCGGACTGAA.

With regard to this clone: The read gets to within 3 residues of the CDR3 end, and the germline J gene fills in the rest. The V and J genes are TRBV7-8 and TRBJ2-1; 7 bases line up with TRBD2. The V and J ends lost 1 base and 2 bases, in that order; junction bases with no gene match: 5. This CDR3 is built from 16 residues. The germline V gene encodes CDR1 SGHVS and CDR2 FQNEAQ. The sequenced part of the CDR3 DNA is TGTGCCAGCAGCTTAGTCGGCGGGGGTACCTACAATGAG. Protein: CASSLVGGGTYNE. The full CDR3 reads CASSLVGGGTYNEQFF. Filled out from reference TRBV7-8 and TRBJ2-1, the complete variable domain reads GAGVSQSPRYKVAKRGQDVALRCDPISGHVSLFWYQQALGQGPEFLTYFQNEAQLDKSGLPSDRFFAERPEGSVSTLKIQRTQQEDSAVYLCASSLVGGGTYNEQFFGPGTRLTVL.

Comments on this clone: The DNA ends 3 residues before the CDR3 does, and the rest of the CDR3 is filled in from the germline J gene. The chain combines TRBV5-4 with TRBJ2-5, with D uncertain. V lost 4 bases, J lost 2 bases, and 9 bases lay in between. Germline CDR1 is SGHNT and CDR2 is YYREEE (reference sequence). The CDR3 loop spans 13 amino acids. CDR3 sequence reads: CASSTDGQETQYF. CDR3 DNA, as far as it was read: TGTGCCAGCAGCACAGATGGGCAAGAGACC.

Remarks on this clone: The missing CDR3 end, 3 residues past where the read stops, is filled in from the germline J gene. The V and J genes are TRBV5-1 and TRBJ1-1, with a tentative D call TRBD1 (6 bases). The V end was cut by 4 bases, the J end by 7 bases, with 17 bases between. CDR1 is SGHRS and CDR2 is YFSETQ in the germline V gene. This CDR3 region has 14 residues. Partial CDR3 DNA: TGCGCCAGCAGCACCGGACAGACCGACCATGAA. It specifies CASSTGQTDHE. In full, the CDR3 reads CASSTGQTDHEAFF.

A remark on this clone: The CDR3 end is not reached by the read, which stops 3 residues before it; the germline J gene fills it in. The chain is built from TRBV28 and TRBJ2-5; TRBD2 aligns across 8 bases. This CDR3 is built from 14 residues. Germline V gene lookup returns CDR1 MDHEN and CDR2 SYDVKM. The J segment lost 7 bases and the V segment lost 1 base, leaving 5 bases of the junction unmatched. The CDR3 DNA, read in part, is TGTGCCAGCAGTTTATCGGGGGGGAGGGGGACC. Translation gives CASSLSGGRGT. The whole CDR3 protein is CASSLSGGRGTQYF.

In regard to this clone: Read coverage stops 3 residues before the CDR3 terminus; the germline J gene supplies the remainder. This chain links TRBV7-3 with TRBJ2-5, with D possibly matching TRBD1 (5 bases). Between the trimmed V and J ends, which lost 2 bases and 6 bases, there was a span of 10 bases. Germline CDR1 SGHTA, CDR2 FQGTGA. The CDR3 has 13 residues. The sequenced CDR3 bases are TGTGCCAGCAGCTTACTGCAGGGCCAGACC. The encoded protein is CASSLLQGQT. The whole CDR3 region reads CASSLLQGQTQYF.

Of note for this clone: The read terminates 3 residues ahead of where the CDR3 ends, so the germline J gene completes it. The rearrangement joins TRBV7-3 to TRBJ2-1, with D possibly TRBD1 on 6 matching bases. Between the trimmed V and J ends, which lost 2 bases and 1 base, there was a span of 9 bases. CDR1 is SGHTA and CDR2 is FQGTGA in the germline V gene. This CDR3 has 15 residues. The sequenced CDR3 bases are TGTGCCAGCAGCTTAGGGGGCATATCCTACAATGAG. Translated, it gives CASSLGGISYNE. The CDR3 in full is CASSLGGISYNEQFF.

As regards this clone: The sequence runs out 3 residues before the end of the CDR3; the remainder is reconstructed from the germline J gene. The chain has TRBV30 and TRBJ2-7, with D perhaps matching TRBD1 (5 bases). The germline CDR1 and CDR2 sequences are GTSNPN and SVGIG (reference sequence). The V end was cut by 3 bases, the J end by 4 bases, with 13 bases between. This CDR3 is 13 amino acids long. The CDR3 here is CAWRDGAGYEQYF. CDR3 DNA (partial): TGTGCCTGGAGGGATGGGGCAGGATACGAG.

The CDR3 loop reads CSARGSGNSNQPQHF. CDR3 DNA, as far as it was read: TGCAGTGCTAGAGGTAGCGGTAATAGCAATCAGCCC. The gene calls are TRBV20-1 and TRBJ1-5; D not resolved. With the read ending 3 residues before the CDR3 end, the germline J gene is used to fill in that end. This CDR3 has 15 residues. CDR1 and CDR2 from the germline V gene are DFQATT and SNEGSKA (reference sequence). Trimming cost V 1 base and J 0 bases, with 10 bases left between them.

Points on this clone: The CDR3 end lies 3 residues beyond the end of the read and is filled in from the germline J gene. This specimen includes other DNA sequences encoding the same CDR3. This chain uses TRBV6-1 with TRBJ1-3; D gene unclear. CDR3 length: 16 residues. Germline CDR1 and CDR2: MNHNS and SASEGT. Trimming pared 3 bases from V and 0 bases from J, leaving 12 bases between. Incomplete CDR3 DNA: TGTGCCAGCAGTGAGGTCAGCGTGAGCTCTGGAAACACC. Protein product: CASSEVSVSSGNT. The whole CDR3 sequence is CASSEVSVSSGNTIYF.

Details on this clone: The CDR3 end is not reached by the read, which stops 3 residues before it; the germline J gene fills it in. The chain recombines TRBV14 with TRBJ1-2; 8 bases match TRBD1. The junction had 8 bases not matched to a gene; V was cut back by 4 bases and J by 4 bases. Germline V gene sequence: CDR1 SGHDN, CDR2 FVKESK. The CDR3 spans 15 residues. The CDR3 spells CASSPAQGAAYGYTF. The CDR3 bases that were read are TGTGCCAGCAGCCCAGCCCAGGGGGCCGCCTATGGC. The whole variable domain, remainder taken from reference TRBV14 and TRBJ1-2, is EAGVTQFPSHSVIEKGQTVTLRCDPISGHDNLYWYRRVMGKEIKFLLHFVKESKQDESGMPNNRFLAERTGGTYSTLKVQPAELEDSGVYFCASSPAQGAAYGYTFGSGTRLTVV.

Note on this clone: The sequence runs out 3 residues before the end of the CDR3; the remainder is reconstructed from the germline J gene. J is TRBJ1-1 and V is TRBV7-6, with a tentative D call TRBD1 (5 bases). Germline CDR1 is SGHVS and CDR2 is FNYEAQ. Between the trimmed V and J ends, which lost 5 bases and 4 bases, there was a span of 14 bases. This CDR3 spans 14 amino acids. The CDR3 bases that were read are TGTGCCAGCAGCCCGCAAGAGGGGTTCACTGAA. Its protein product is CASSPQEGFTE. The full CDR3 protein is CASSPQEGFTEAFF. Together with reference TRBV7-6 and TRBJ1-1, the CDR3 gives the full variable domain: GAGVSQSPRYKVTKRGQDVALRCDPISGHVSLYWYRQALGQGPEFLTYFNYEAQQDKSGLPNDRFSAERPEGSISTLTIQRTEQRDSAMYRCASSPQEGFTEAFFGQGTRLTVV.

Concerning this clone itself: The read ends 3 residues early relative to the CDR3; the germline J gene fills the gap. This rearrangement joins TRBV12-3 or TRBV12-4 to TRBJ2-7, with a possible D match to TRBD2 (6 bases). The CDR3 consists of 14 residues. Trimming left V 1 base short and J 4 bases short, with 11 bases between. This CDR3 reads CASSLGRLEYEQYF. The DNA read from the CDR3 is TGTGCCAGCAGTTTAGGGAGACTAGAGTACGAG.

On this clone: The read comes to an end 3 residues before the CDR3 does, leaving the germline J gene to fill in the end. This rearrangement joins TRBV30 to TRBJ1-5; D unclear. V lost 3 bases to trimming and J lost 6 bases, with 9 bases between them. Germline assignment: CDR1 GTSNPN and CDR2 SVGIG (reference sequence). This CDR3 comprises 12 residues. The sequenced CDR3 bases are TGTGCCTGGAGCCCGTCGGGTCAGCCC. This sequence encodes CAWSPSGQP. The CDR3 reads in full as CAWSPSGQPQHF.

Regarding this clone: The read finishes 3 residues shy of the CDR3 end, and the germline J gene is used to complete it. The genes are TRBV6-2 or TRBV6-3 and TRBJ2-3; perhaps TRBD2 as D (7 bases). Germline lookup yields CDR1 MNHEY and CDR2 SVGEGT. The CDR3 contains 15 residues. CDR3 DNA (partial): TGTGCCAGCAGTTACTCGGGGGGGGACAATCAGCCG. Amino acids: CASSYSGGDNQP. The full CDR3 sequence reads CASSYSGGDNQPQYF.